One sample yielded the 28 T cell receptor beta chains listed below, sequenced in a study of cytomegalovirus exposure and HLA in healthy donors. Researchers ran the PCR with 60 Vbeta and 13 Jbeta primers. Repertoires were generated with immunoSEQ multiplex PCR, while TCRdb's copy carries only in-frame clones and drops some. This sample has 80,000 to 95,000 clones, with 80% to 90% found just once. The sample was PBMCs. These receptors were obtained from a woman between 18 and 30 years old in good health and CMV-seropositive.

The CDR3 DNA sequence: TGTGCCAGCAGTGGAAGCCTGAGCACAGATACGCAGTATTTT. Translation gives CASSGSLSTDTQYF. The V and J genes are TRBV2 and TRBJ2-3; no clear D. Germline-derived CDR1 and CDR2 are SNHLY and FYNNEI. V lost 4 bases and J 0 bases, leaving 8 bases between the germline ends. The CDR3 totals 14 residues. Using reference TRBV2 and TRBJ2-3 for the parts outside the CDR3, the full variable domain is EPEVTQTPSHQVTQMGQEVILRCVPISNHLYFYWYRQILGQKVEFLVSFYNNEISEKSEIFDDQFSVERPDGSNFTLKIRSTKLEDSAMYFCASSGSLSTDTQYFGPGTRLTVL.

Comments on this clone: Germline is not matched at one junction end, which may reflect a read error. The chain uses TRBV5-6 and TRBJ2-7; the match to TRBD2 covers 7 bases. The germline V gene has CDR1 SGHDT and CDR2 YYEEEE. CDR3 length: 12 amino acids. In DNA form, the CDR3 reads TGTGCCAGCAGCTTGGCTGGGCGGGAGCAGAACTTC. This sequence encodes CASSLAGREQNF.

A note on this clone: Sequence at one end of the junction differs from germline and may be a read error. The chain combines TRBV7-7 with TRBJ2-5, with TRBD2 matching over 16 bases. In germline, CDR1 is SSHAT, CDR2 FNYEAQ (reference sequence). The CDR3 is 17 amino acids. CDR3 coding DNA: TGTGCTAGCAGCAAGGGACTAGCGGGAGGGTTCGGTGAGACCCAGTACTTC. This sequence encodes CASSKGLAGGFGETQYF.

This clone was counted at least ten times. This chain links TRBV4-2 with TRBJ2-3, with 12 bases lining up with TRBD1. The CDR3 is 16 residues long. CDR1 LGHNA and CDR2 YNFKEQ come from the germline V gene. V trimming: 0 bases; J trimming: 4 bases; junction bases outside the gene matches: 2. Here the CDR3 reads CASSQDGTGGADTQYF. CDR3 DNA sequence: TGTGCCAGCAGCCAAGATGGGACAGGGGGCGCAGATACGCAGTATTTT.

V gene TRBV5-1 combines with J gene TRBJ1-2; D ambiguous. The CDR3 is made up of 13 amino acids. The ends were cut back, 3 bases at V and 6 bases at J, with 12 bases in the middle. Germline V gives CDR1 SGHRS, CDR2 YFSETQ. The CDR3 loop is CASSSAGYDGYTF. Written as DNA, the CDR3 is TGCGCCAGCAGCTCTGCCGGTTACGATGGCTACACCTTC. The full variable domain, its missing parts supplied by reference TRBV5-1 and TRBJ1-2, is KAGVTQTPRYLIKTRGQQVTLSCSPISGHRSVSWYQQTPGQGLQFLFEYFSETQRNKGNFPGRFSGRQFSNSRSEMNVSTLELGDSALYLCASSSAGYDGYTFGSGTRLTVV.

The chain links TRBV5-6 to TRBJ1-2; 9 bases are a match to TRBD1. The CDR3 contains 14 residues. CDR1 is SGHDT, CDR2 YYEEEE, per germline. Trimming took 5 bases from V and 7 from J; bases not matched to a gene: 9. CDR3 bases: TGTGCCAGCAGTTCTGGAGGACAGGGGTCTGGCTACACCTTC. As protein: CASSSGGQGSGYTF.

On this clone itself: Other DNA sequences in the sample encode the same CDR3. The chain employs TRBV5-1 and TRBJ2-7, with D tentatively TRBD2 (6 bases). The germline V gene has CDR1 SGHRS and CDR2 YFSETQ. The V end lost 0 bases, the J end lost 2 bases, and 12 bases lay between the germline ends. This CDR3 is 15 amino acids long. The CDR3 here is CASSLAGTGTYEQYF. The CDR3 DNA reads as TGCGCCAGCAGCTTGGCCGGGACTGGGACCTACGAGCAGTACTTC.

The CDR3 here is CASSPRTGSNTEAFF. As DNA, the CDR3 is TGTGCCAGCAGCCCCCGGACAGGATCGAACACTGAAGCTTTCTTT. The chain has TRBV7-6 and TRBJ1-1; TRBD1 aligns across 7 bases. J gave up 1 base and V 5 bases, and 7 bases lay outside the gene matches. The length of the CDR3 is 15 residues. CDR1 is SGHVS, CDR2 FNYEAQ, per germline. Looking up the rest from reference TRBV7-6 and TRBJ1-1 gives the full variable domain: GAGVSQSPRYKVTKRGQDVALRCDPISGHVSLYWYRQALGQGPEFLTYFNYEAQQDKSGLPNDRFSAERPEGSISTLTIQRTEQRDSAMYRCASSPRTGSNTEAFFGQGTRLTVV.

This sequence joins TRBV5-1 and TRBJ1-2; D gene unclear. The V and J ends lost 2 bases and 4 bases respectively, with 12 bases between them. Per the germline V gene, CDR1 is SGHRS and CDR2 is YFSETQ. The CDR3 spans 14 residues. In DNA form, the CDR3 reads TGCGCCAGCAGCTTCCAGTTGGGAGGCTATGGCTACACCTTC. As protein: CASSFQLGGYGYTF.

The rearrangement links TRBV5-1 to TRBJ2-1, with 8 bases lining up with TRBD1. CDR3 length: 15 residues. Germline-derived CDR1 and CDR2 are SGHRS and YFSETQ. The trim removed 3 bases at V and 3 bases at J, leaving 5 bases unmatched. CDR3 coding DNA: TGCGCCAGCAGCTCTGGACAGGGCCGCTACAATGAGCAGTTCTTC. Translation gives CASSSGQGRYNEQFF. The full variable domain, its missing parts supplied by reference TRBV5-1 and TRBJ2-1, is KAGVTQTPRYLIKTRGQQVTLSCSPISGHRSVSWYQQTPGQGLQFLFEYFSETQRNKGNFPGRFSGRQFSNSRSEMNVSTLELGDSALYLCASSSGQGRYNEQFFGPGTRLTVL.

The chain links TRBV6-6 to TRBJ1-5; the D is unclear. CDR1 is MNHNY, CDR2 SVGAGI, per germline (reference sequence). Trimming took 8 bases from V and 3 from J, leaving 14 bases between them. The CDR3 sequence is 14 residues long. The CDR3 DNA is TGTGCCAGCCGGCGGGATGGGTCCAATCAGCCCCAGCATTTT. It yields the protein CASRRDGSNQPQHF.

The chain couples TRBV19 to TRBJ2-1; TRBD2 is a possible D gene (5 bases). Germline lookup yields CDR1 LNHDA and CDR2 SQIVND (reference sequence). Trimming stripped 3 bases from V and 7 bases from J, with 16 bases between. The CDR3 consists of 15 residues. This CDR3 is CASSIIAWAVNEQFF. The CDR3 DNA reads as TGTGCCAGTAGTATTATAGCGTGGGCCGTGAATGAGCAGTTCTTC.

A remark on this clone: The conserved final phenylalanine or tryptophan is absent from the CDR3, which likely points to a read error. The J gene is TRBJ2-7, the V gene TRBV29-1; D is unclear. CDR3 length equals 11 residues. Germline loops: CDR1 SQVTM, CDR2 ANQGSEA. CDR3 sequence (DNA): TGCAGGATGAACAGAATCTACGAGCAGTACCTC. This encodes CRMNRIYEQYL.

The rearrangement links TRBV27 to TRBJ1-2; 10 nucleotides match TRBD1. After removal of 2 bases from V and 5 bases from J, the junction contained 14 bases not matched to a gene. Germline V gene lookup returns CDR1 MNHEY and CDR2 SMNVEV (reference sequence). This CDR3 has 18 residues. This CDR3 reads CASSLLGTGAFGDYGYTF. CDR3 DNA: TGTGCCAGCAGTTTACTAGGGACAGGGGCCTTTGGGGATTATGGCTACACCTTC.

CDR3 sequence reads: CASSNGLNYEQYF. DNA for the CDR3: TGTGCCAGCAGCAATGGACTCAACTACGAGCAGTACTTC. This rearrangement joins TRBV5-6 to TRBJ2-7; weak D call: TRBD2 (5 bases). The CDR3 consists of 13 residues. The V end was cut by 4 bases, the J end by 3 bases, with 11 bases between. Germline values: CDR1 SGHDT, CDR2 YYEEEE. Full variable domain (rest looked up from reference TRBV5-6 and TRBJ2-7): DAGVTQSPTHLIKTRGQQVTLRCSPKSGHDTVSWYQQALGQGPQFIFQYYEEEERQRGNFPDRFSGHQFPNYSSELNVNALLLGDSALYLCASSNGLNYEQYFGPGTRLTVT.

This clone has a single count. The chain has TRBV4-1 and TRBJ2-5; TRBD1 agrees at 11 bases. CDR1 and CDR2 from the germline V gene are MGHRA and YSYEKL. The CDR3 has 16 amino acids. V shed 0 bases and J 4 bases; nucleotides not matched to a gene: 4. The CDR3 DNA reads TGCGCCAGCAGCCAAGAACCGGACAGGGGGCCAGAGACCCAGTACTTC. This sequence encodes CASSQEPDRGPETQYF.

The gene calls are TRBV9 and TRBJ2-5, with 7 bases that match TRBD2. With 4 bases clipped from V and 5 bases from J, the junction kept 8 bases outside the gene matches. Germline CDR1 reads SGDLS; CDR2 reads YYNGEE. The CDR3 has 14 residues. CDR3 in amino acids: CASSPRDYRETQYF. The CDR3 DNA reads as TGTGCCAGCAGCCCTAGGGACTACAGGGAGACCCAGTACTTC.

The V gene is TRBV5-1, the J gene TRBJ2-2; D is uncertain. CDR3 length: 15 amino acids. Per the germline V gene, CDR1 is SGHRS and CDR2 is YFSETQ. Trimming took 0 bases from V and 0 from J, leaving 6 bases between them. This CDR3 is CASSLDPANTGELFF. The CDR3, as DNA: TGCGCCAGCAGCTTGGATCCAGCGAACACCGGGGAGCTGTTTTTT.

V and J are TRBV27 and TRBJ2-7; the match to TRBD2 covers 10 bases. CDR1 and CDR2 from the germline V gene are MNHEY and SMNVEV (reference sequence). The CDR3 extends over 18 amino acids. The junction had 12 bases not matched to a gene; V was cut back by 4 bases and J by 0 bases. The CDR3 reads CASSSVAGGLTLSYEQYF. In DNA, the CDR3 is TGTGCCAGCAGTTCGGTAGCGGGAGGCTTGACTCTCTCCTACGAGCAGTACTTC.

This sequence joins TRBV5-1 and TRBJ2-1; 12 positions agree with TRBD2. Trimming at V came to 4 bases and at J to 8 bases, leaving 7 bases not matched to a gene. The CDR3 loop spans 15 amino acids. Germline CDR1 and CDR2: SGHRS and YFSETQ. The CDR3 nucleotides read TGCGCCAGCAGCCTGACTAGCGGGAGCGTCCATGAGCAGTTCTTC. Encoded protein: CASSLTSGSVHEQFF.

CDR3 residues: CASSLVPGMNTEAFF. The CDR3 DNA reads as TGTGCCAGCAGTTTGGTCCCAGGTATGAACACTGAAGCTTTCTTT. J is TRBJ1-1 and V is TRBV28; D remains unclear. Germline V lookup: CDR1 MDHEN, CDR2 SYDVKM. The CDR3 contains 15 residues. V dropped 3 bases and J dropped 0 bases, with 11 bases sitting between them.

The chain joins TRBV28 to TRBJ1-1; D possibly corresponds to TRBD1 (6 bases). CDR1 is MDHEN, CDR2 SYDVKM, per germline. This CDR3 region has 16 residues. V was trimmed by 3 bases and J by 3 bases, leaving 17 bases between them. CDR3 loop: CASSLGDDRLHTEAFF. Here the CDR3 DNA reads TGTGCCAGCAGTTTGGGAGATGACAGGTTGCACACTGAAGCTTTCTTT.

The J gene is TRBJ1-2, the V gene TRBV7-8; D gene ambiguous. Germline loops: CDR1 SGHVS, CDR2 FQNEAQ. This CDR3 is built from 13 residues. Trimming took off 6 bases at V and 4 bases at J, with 12 bases between the two ends. The CDR3 here is CASSPGYSYGYTF. The CDR3 nucleotides are TGTGCCAGCAGTCCGGGATATTCCTATGGCTACACCTTC.

The chain couples TRBV18 to TRBJ2-1; TRBD1 matches 9 bases. Trimming at V came to 10 bases and at J to 7 bases, leaving 8 bases not matched to a gene. The CDR3 is 13 amino acids. Germline V gene sequence: CDR1 KGHSH, CDR2 LQKENI. CDR3 DNA: TGTGCCATCGCACAGGGGGCAGGTAATGAGCAGTTCTTC. Its protein product is CAIAQGAGNEQFF.

The V call is TRBV6-5, the J call TRBJ1-5, with TRBD1 identical over 9 bases. Germline V gene sequence: CDR1 MNHEY, CDR2 SVGAGI. V gave up 5 bases and J gave up 8 bases; unmatched junction bases: 10. There are 15 residues in the CDR3. CDR3 sequence reads: CASSPTGQGMKPQHF. DNA for the CDR3: TGTGCCAGCAGTCCCACGGGACAGGGCATGAAGCCCCAGCATTTT.

Only one count was recorded for this clone. The chain links TRBV4-1 to TRBJ2-1; D may be TRBD2 (6 bases). V was trimmed by 1 base and J by 4 bases, leaving 20 bases between them. CDR1 and CDR2 (germline): MGHRA, YSYEKL. This CDR3 comprises 18 residues. In nucleotides, the CDR3 is TGCGCCAGCAGCCAAGTCGTCCGGAGGCGGGGAGATTACAATGAGCAGTTCTTC. Encoded protein: CASSQVVRRRGDYNEQFF.

Only a few counts were recorded for this clone. V usage is TRBV25-1 and J usage is TRBJ2-5; 9 bases line up with TRBD1. CDR3 length: 18 amino acids. J lost 4 bases, V lost 4 bases, and 16 bases had no gene match. Germline V gives CDR1 MGHDK, CDR2 SYGVNS. This CDR3 is CASSAPGTGPSGRETQYF. The CDR3 coding sequence is TGTGCCAGCAGTGCCCCCGGGACAGGGCCCTCTGGACGAGAGACCCAGTACTTC.

V gene TRBV6-6 combines with J gene TRBJ2-1; the D is unclear. This CDR3 is built from 12 residues. The V end lost 6 bases, the J end lost 7 bases, and 10 bases lay between the germline ends. The germline V gene has CDR1 MNHNY and CDR2 SVGAGI (reference sequence). The CDR3 sequence: CASSPGANEQFF. CDR3 DNA: TGTGCCAGCAGCCCCGGTGCGAATGAGCAGTTCTTC.